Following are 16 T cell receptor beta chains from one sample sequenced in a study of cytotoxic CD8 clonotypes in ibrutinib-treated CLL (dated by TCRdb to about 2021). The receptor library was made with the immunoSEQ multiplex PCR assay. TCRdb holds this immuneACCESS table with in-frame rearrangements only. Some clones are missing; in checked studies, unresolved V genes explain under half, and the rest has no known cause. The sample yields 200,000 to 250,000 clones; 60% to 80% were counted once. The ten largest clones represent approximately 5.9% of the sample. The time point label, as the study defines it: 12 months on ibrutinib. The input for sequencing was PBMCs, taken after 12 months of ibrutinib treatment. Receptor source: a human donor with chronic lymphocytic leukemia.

The CDR3 nucleotides are TGTGCCAGCAGAGTATTGGGGAACTATGGCTACACCTTC. Translation gives CASRVLGNYGYTF. The V gene is TRBV27, the J gene TRBJ1-2; no clear D. V lost 6 bases, J lost 2 bases, and 10 bases lay in between. Germline CDR1 is MNHEY and CDR2 is SMNVEV (reference sequence). The CDR3 has 13 amino acids.

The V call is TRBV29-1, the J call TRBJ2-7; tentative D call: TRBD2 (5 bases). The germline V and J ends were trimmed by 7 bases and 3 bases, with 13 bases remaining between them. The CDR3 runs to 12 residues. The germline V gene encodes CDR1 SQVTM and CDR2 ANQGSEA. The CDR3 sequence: CSARGSVYEQYF. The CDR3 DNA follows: TGCAGCGCCCGAGGGTCAGTCTACGAGCAGTACTTC.

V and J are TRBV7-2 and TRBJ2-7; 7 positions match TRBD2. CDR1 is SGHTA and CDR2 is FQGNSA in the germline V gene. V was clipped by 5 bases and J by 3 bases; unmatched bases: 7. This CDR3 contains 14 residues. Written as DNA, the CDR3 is TGTGCCAGCAGCACTTTGGGGGAGGGCTACGAGCAGTACTTC. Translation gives CASSTLGEGYEQYF.

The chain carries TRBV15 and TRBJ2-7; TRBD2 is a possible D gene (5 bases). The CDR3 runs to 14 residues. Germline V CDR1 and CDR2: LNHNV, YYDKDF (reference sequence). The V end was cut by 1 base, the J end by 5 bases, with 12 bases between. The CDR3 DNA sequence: TGTGCCACCAGCAGAGGTCCTGGCGGGCACGAGCAGTACTTC. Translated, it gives CATSRGPGGHEQYF. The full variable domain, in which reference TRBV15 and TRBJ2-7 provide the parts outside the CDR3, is DAMVIQNPRYQVTQFGKPVTLSCSQTLNHNVMYWYQQKSSQAPKLLFHYYDKDFNNEADTPDNFQSRRPNTSFCFLDIRSPGLGDTAMYLCATSRGPGGHEQYFGPGTRLTVT.

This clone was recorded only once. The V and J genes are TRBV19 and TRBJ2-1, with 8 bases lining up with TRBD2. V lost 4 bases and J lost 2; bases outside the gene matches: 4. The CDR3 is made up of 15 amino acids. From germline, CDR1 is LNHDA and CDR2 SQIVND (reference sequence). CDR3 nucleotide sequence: TGTGCCAGTAGTAGGGATAGCGGGACCTACAATGAGCAGTTCTTC. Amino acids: CASSRDSGTYNEQFF.

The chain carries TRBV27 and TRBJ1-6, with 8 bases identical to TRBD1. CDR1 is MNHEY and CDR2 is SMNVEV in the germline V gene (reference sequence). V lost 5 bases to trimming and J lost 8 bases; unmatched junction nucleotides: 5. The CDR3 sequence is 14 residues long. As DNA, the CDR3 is TGTGCCAGCAGTGGACAGGGCGTACATTCACCCCTCCACTTT. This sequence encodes CASSGQGVHSPLHF.

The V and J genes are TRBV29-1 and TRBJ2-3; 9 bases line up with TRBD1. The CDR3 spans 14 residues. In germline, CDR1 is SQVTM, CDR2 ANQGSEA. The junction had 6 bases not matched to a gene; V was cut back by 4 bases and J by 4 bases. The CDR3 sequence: CSVVGTGFADTQYF. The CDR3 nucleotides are TGCAGCGTTGTCGGGACAGGGTTTGCAGATACGCAGTATTTT.

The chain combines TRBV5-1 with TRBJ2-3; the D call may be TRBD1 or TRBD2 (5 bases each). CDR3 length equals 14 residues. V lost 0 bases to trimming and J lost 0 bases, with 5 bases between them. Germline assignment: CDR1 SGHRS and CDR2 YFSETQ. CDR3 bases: TGCGCCAGCAGCTTGGGGGACAGCACAGATACGCAGTATTTT. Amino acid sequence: CASSLGDSTDTQYF.

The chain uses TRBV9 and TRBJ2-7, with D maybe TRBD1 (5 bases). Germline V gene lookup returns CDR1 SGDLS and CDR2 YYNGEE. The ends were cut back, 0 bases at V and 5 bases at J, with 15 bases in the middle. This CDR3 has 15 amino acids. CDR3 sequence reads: CASSVEGQGYDEQYF. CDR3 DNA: TGTGCCAGCAGCGTAGAAGGGCAGGGTTACGACGAGCAGTACTTC.

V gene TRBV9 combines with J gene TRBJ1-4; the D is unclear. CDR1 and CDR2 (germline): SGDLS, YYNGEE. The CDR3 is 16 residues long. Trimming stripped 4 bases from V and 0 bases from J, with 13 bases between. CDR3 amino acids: CASSTPFNATNEKLFF. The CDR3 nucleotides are TGTGCCAGCAGCACCCCTTTTAATGCAACTAATGAAAAACTGTTTTTT.

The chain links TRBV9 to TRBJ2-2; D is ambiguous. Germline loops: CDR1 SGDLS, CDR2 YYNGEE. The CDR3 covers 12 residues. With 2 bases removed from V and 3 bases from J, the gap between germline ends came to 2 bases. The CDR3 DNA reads TGTGCCAGCAGCGTGCACACCGGGGAGCTGTTTTTT. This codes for CASSVHTGELFF.

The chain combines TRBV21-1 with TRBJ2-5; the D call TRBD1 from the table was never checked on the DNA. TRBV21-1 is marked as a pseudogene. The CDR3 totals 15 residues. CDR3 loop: CASSKTPRQQETQYF. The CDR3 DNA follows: TGTGCCAGCAGCAAAACTCCGAGACAGCAAGAGACCCAGTACTTC.

The CDR3 is CASSSHRTGDGDEQFF. CDR3 sequence (DNA): TGCGCCAGCAGCTCCCACAGGACAGGGGATGGAGATGAGCAGTTCTTC. This chain links TRBV5-1 with TRBJ2-1, with TRBD1 identical over 9 bases. The CDR3 consists of 16 residues. The trim removed 3 bases at V and 8 bases at J, leaving 12 bases unmatched. Per germline, CDR1 SGHRS and CDR2 YFSETQ. The whole variable domain, remainder taken from reference TRBV5-1 and TRBJ2-1, is KAGVTQTPRYLIKTRGQQVTLSCSPISGHRSVSWYQQTPGQGLQFLFEYFSETQRNKGNFPGRFSGRQFSNSRSEMNVSTLELGDSALYLCASSSHRTGDGDEQFFGPGTRLTVL.

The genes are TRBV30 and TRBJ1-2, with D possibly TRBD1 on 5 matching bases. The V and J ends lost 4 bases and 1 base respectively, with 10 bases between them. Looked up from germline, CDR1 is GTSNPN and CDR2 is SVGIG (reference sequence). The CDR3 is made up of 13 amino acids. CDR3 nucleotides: TGTGCCTGGACAGGGTATATTAACTATGGCTACACCTTC. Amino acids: CAWTGYINYGYTF. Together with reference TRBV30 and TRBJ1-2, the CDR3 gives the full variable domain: SQTIHQWPATLVQPVGSPLSLECTVEGTSNPNLYWYRQAAGRGLQLLFYSVGIGQISSEVPQNLSASRPQDRQFILSSKKLLLSDSGFYLCAWTGYINYGYTFGSGTRLTVV.

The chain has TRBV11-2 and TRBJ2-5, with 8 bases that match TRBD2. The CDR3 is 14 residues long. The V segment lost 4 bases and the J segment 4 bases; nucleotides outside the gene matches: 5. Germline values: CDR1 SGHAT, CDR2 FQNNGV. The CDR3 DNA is TGTGCCAGCAGCTCGTTAGCGGGAAGAGAGACCCAGTACTTC. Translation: CASSSLAGRETQYF.

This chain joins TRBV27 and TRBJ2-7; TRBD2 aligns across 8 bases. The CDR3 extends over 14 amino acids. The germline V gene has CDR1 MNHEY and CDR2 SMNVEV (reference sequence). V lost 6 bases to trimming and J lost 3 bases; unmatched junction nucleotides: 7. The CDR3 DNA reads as TGTGCCAGCAGCAAACAGAGCGGGAGCTACGAGCAGTACTTC. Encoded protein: CASSKQSGSYEQYF.